Listed below are T cell receptor beta chains from one sample, sequenced in a study of cytomegalovirus exposure and HLA in healthy donors. Sequencing used immunoSEQ multiplex PCR; TCRdb keeps in-frame clones, though not all of them. The sample holds more than 150,000 clones, 78% seen once. Sequenced: PBMCs. The receptor set was obtained from a woman aged 25 to 39 in good health and CMV-seropositive. The CDR3 runs from the conserved cysteine through the conserved F or W.

v_call	cdr3_aa
TRBV29-1	CSGRQGPAEAFF
TRBV15	CATSRGGQGGTGELFF
TRBV19	CASSGRMNTEAFF
TRBV4-2	CASSTARGNNEQFF
TRBV25-1	CASSEYSGTNTGELFF
TRBV28	CASNLGGGELFF
TRBV5-4	CASGWGPGRAPLHF
TRBV5-6	CASTRRWAGGGTGELFF
TRBV6-5	CASSRTTGEAFF
TRBV9	CASRPGLAMNEQFF
TRBV27	CASSFSDRSNTEAFF
TRBV5-5	CASSFDEVLLHGYTF
TRBV2	CASIGRIEDTQYF
TRBV5-4	CASSQVLTDTQYF
TRBV28	CASSLTGGPSSYEQYF
TRBV6-5	CASSYGAESSYEQYF
TRBV28	CASRVGGKGADGYTF
TRBV5-1	CASSLEVRGGKSYEQYF
TRBV19	CASSTPGPSGYTF
TRBV19	CASRGQGTYNEQFF
TRBV2	CASSRTSGRSNGELFF
TRBV6-5	CASSYTGNTEAFF
TRBV11-2	CASSSGTAHYEQYF
TRBV28	CASSLRVTYNEQFF
TRBV6-6	CASSYSNLMNTEAFF
TRBV5-1	CASSPDRGWAETQYF
TRBV6-1	CASSTPGDGETQYF
TRBV7-6	CASSPSGSNTGELFF
TRBV5-1	CASSLAGGVANTEAFF
TRBV5-1	CASSSRVQETQYF
TRBV29-1	CSVEDPGGNGYPF
TRBV28	CASKPSRGRNEKLFF
TRBV4-2	CASSQDGGGGGLGAQYF
TRBV7-9	CASSPKTIDREVGYEQYF
TRBV29-1	CSVPTAGIADTQYF
TRBV2	CASNTPGQGASGANVLTF
TRBV6-5	CAGSSVNTEAFF
TRBV27	CASSLFQGYEQYF
TRBV6-6	CASLHTSGGVGYEQYF
TRBV5-1	CASSLDSEKLFF
TRBV4-1	CASSGVSYPPTEAFF
TRBV19	CASITTLTGCEKLFF
TRBV4-1	CASSQGTGDTEAFF
TRBV2	CASSETGARSYEQYF
TRBV29-1	CSVNNRGKSGELFF
TRBV19	CASSRISVGGEAFF
TRBV14	CASSQDGLAGSWDTQYF
TRBV7-8	CASSFSDEKLFF
TRBV28	CASSLWGTSERTDTQYF
TRBV4-2	CASSQVAAGELFF
TRBV29-1	CSVVQTVGQPQHF
TRBV7-2	CASSFRENYGYTF
TRBV5-1	CASSTEVDKNIQYF
TRBV2	CASSGFRRNTEAFF
TRBV28	CASSRAGTGGAGANVLTF
TRBV9	CASSVDAGWDQPQHF
TRBV27	CASMRTGGYEQYF
TRBV6-1	CASRETGPTEQYF